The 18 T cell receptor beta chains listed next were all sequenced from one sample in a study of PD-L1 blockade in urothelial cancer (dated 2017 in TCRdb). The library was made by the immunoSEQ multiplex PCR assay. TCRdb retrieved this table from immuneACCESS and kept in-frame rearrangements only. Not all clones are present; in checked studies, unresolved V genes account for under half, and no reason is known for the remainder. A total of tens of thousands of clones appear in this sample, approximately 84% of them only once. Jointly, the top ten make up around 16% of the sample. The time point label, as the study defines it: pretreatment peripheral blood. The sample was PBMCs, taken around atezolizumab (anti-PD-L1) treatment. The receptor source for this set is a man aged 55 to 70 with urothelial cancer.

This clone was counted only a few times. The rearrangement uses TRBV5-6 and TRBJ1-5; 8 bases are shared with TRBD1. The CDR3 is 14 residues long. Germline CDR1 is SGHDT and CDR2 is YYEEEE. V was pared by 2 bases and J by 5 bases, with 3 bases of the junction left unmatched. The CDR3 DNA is TGTGCCAGCAGCTTATCAGGGGGCGATCAGCCCCAGCATTTT. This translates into CASSLSGGDQPQHF. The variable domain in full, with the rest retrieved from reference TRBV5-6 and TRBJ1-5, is DAGVTQSPTHLIKTRGQQVTLRCSPKSGHDTVSWYQQALGQGPQFIFQYYEEEERQRGNFPDRFSGHQFPNYSSELNVNALLLGDSALYLCASSLSGGDQPQHFGDGTRLSIL.

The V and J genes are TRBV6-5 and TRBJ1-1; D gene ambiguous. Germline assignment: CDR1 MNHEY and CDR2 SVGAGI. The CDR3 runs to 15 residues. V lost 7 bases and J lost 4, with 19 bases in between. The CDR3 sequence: CASTPFGGQSTEAFF. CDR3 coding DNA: TGTGCCAGCACCCCTTTTGGAGGGCAGTCCACTGAAGCTTTCTTT.

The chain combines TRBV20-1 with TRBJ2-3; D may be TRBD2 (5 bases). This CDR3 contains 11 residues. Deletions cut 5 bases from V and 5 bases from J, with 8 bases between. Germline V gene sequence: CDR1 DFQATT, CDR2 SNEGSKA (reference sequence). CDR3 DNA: TGCAGTGCTTGGACTTTAGATACGCAGTATTTT. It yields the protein CSAWTLDTQYF.

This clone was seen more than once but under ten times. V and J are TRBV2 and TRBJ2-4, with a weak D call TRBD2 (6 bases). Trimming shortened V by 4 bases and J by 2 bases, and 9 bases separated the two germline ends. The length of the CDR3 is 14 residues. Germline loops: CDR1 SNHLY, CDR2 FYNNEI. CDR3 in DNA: TGTGCCAGCAGTGCCGCGGGGTCCAAAAACATTCAGTACTTC. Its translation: CASSAAGSKNIQYF.

CDR3 in amino acids: CSVTAGNYEQYF. In nucleotides, the CDR3 is TGCAGCGTTACCGCGGGGAATTACGAGCAGTACTTC. The rearrangement joins TRBV29-1 to TRBJ2-7, with D perhaps TRBD2 (6 bases). The CDR3 loop spans 12 amino acids. Germline V lookup: CDR1 SQVTM, CDR2 ANQGSEA. Trimming shortened V by 5 bases and J by 4 bases, and 12 bases separated the two germline ends.

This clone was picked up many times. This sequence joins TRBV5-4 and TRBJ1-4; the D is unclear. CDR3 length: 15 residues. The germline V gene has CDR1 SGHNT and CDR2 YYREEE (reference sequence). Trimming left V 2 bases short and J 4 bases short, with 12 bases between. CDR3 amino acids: CASSLPGALNEKLFF. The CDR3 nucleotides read TGTGCCAGCAGCTTACCAGGCGCCCTTAATGAAAAACTGTTTTTT.

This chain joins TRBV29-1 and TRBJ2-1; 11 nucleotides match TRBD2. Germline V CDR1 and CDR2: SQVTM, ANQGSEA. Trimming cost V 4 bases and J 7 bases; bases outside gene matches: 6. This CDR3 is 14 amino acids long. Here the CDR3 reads CSVVAGGRGNEQFF. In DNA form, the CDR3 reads TGCAGCGTTGTAGCGGGAGGGCGAGGAAATGAGCAGTTCTTC.

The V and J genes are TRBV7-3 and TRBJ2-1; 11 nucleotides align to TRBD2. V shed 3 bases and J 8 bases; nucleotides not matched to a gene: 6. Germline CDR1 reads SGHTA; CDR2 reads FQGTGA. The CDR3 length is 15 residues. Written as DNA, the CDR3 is TGTGCCAGCAGCTTTACTAGCGGGAGTACGTATGAGCAGTTCTTC. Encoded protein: CASSFTSGSTYEQFF.

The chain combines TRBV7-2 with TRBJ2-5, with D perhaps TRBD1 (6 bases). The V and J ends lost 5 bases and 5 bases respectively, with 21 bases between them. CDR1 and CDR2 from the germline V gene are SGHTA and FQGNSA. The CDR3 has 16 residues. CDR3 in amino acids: CASSPYRDTSWETQYF. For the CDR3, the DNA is TGTGCCAGCAGCCCGTACCGGGACACGAGTTGGGAGACCCAGTACTTC. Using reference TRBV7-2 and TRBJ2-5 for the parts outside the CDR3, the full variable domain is GAGVSQSPSNKVTEKGKDVELRCDPISGHTALYWYRQSLGQGLEFLIYFQGNSAPDKSGLPSDRFSAERTGGSVSTLTIQRTQQEDSAVYLCASSPYRDTSWETQYFGPGTRLLVL.

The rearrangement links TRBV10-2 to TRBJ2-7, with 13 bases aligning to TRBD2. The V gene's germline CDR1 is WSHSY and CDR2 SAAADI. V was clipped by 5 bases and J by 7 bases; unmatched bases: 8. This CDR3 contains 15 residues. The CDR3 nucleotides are TGCGCCAGCAGTCAAGGACTAGCGGGAGTCGGTGAGCAGTACTTC. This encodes CASSQGLAGVGEQYF.

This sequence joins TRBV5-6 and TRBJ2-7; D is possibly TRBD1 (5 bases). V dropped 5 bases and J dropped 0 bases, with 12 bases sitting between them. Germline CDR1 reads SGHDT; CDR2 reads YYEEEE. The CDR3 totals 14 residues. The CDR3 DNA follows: TGTGCCAGCAGTCGTGCAACAGGCTCCTACGAGCAGTACTTC. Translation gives CASSRATGSYEQYF.

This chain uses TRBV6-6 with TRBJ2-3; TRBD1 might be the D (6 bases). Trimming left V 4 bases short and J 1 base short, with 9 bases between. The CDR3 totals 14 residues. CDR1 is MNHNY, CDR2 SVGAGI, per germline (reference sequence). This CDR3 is CASSLQGGTDTQYF. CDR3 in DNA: TGTGCCAGCAGTTTACAGGGAGGCACAGATACGCAGTATTTT.

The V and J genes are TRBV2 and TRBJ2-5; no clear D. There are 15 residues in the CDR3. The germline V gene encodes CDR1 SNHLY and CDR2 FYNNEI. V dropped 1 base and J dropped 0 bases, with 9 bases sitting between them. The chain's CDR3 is CASSEVGSNQETQYF. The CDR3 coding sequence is TGTGCCAGCAGTGAAGTCGGGTCTAACCAAGAGACCCAGTACTTC. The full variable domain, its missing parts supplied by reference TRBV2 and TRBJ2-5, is EPEVTQTPSHQVTQMGQEVILRCVPISNHLYFYWYRQILGQKVEFLVSFYNNEISEKSEIFDDQFSVERPDGSNFTLKIRSTKLEDSAMYFCASSEVGSNQETQYFGPGTRLLVL.

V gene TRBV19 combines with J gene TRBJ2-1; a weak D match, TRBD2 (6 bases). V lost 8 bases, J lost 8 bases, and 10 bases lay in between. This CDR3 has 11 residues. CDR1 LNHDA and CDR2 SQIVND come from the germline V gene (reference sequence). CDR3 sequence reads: CASSTSYEQFF. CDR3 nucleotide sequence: TGTGCCAGTTCTACTAGCTATGAGCAGTTCTTC.

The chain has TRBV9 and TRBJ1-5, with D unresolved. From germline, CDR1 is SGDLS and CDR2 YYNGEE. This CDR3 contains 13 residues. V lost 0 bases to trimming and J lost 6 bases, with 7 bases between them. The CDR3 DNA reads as TGTGCCAGCAGCGTAGGAGAGGGTCAGCCCCAGCATTTT. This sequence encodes CASSVGEGQPQHF.

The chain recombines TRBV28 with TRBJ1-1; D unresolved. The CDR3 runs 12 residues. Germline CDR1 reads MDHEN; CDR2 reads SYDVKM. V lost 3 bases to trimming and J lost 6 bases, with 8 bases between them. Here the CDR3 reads CASSFVEPEAFF. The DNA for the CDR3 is TGTGCCAGCAGTTTTGTAGAGCCTGAAGCTTTCTTT. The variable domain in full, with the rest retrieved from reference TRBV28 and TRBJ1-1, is DVKVTQSSRYLVKRTGEKVFLECVQDMDHENMFWYRQDPGLGLRLIYFSYDVKMKEKGDIPEGYSVSREKKERFSLILESASTNQTSMYLCASSFVEPEAFFGQGTRLTVV.

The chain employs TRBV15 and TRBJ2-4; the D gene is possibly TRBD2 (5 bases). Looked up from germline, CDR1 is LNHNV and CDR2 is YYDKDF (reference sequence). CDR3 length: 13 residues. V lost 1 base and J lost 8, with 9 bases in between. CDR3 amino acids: CATSRADGDIQYF. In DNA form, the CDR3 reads TGTGCCACCAGCAGAGCCGACGGGGACATTCAGTACTTC.

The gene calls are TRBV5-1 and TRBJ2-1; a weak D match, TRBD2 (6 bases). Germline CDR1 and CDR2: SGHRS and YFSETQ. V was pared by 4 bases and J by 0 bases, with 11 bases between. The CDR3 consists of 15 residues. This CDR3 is CASSSLGGSYNEQFF. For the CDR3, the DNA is TGCGCCAGCAGCAGCTTGGGGGGCTCCTACAATGAGCAGTTCTTC.